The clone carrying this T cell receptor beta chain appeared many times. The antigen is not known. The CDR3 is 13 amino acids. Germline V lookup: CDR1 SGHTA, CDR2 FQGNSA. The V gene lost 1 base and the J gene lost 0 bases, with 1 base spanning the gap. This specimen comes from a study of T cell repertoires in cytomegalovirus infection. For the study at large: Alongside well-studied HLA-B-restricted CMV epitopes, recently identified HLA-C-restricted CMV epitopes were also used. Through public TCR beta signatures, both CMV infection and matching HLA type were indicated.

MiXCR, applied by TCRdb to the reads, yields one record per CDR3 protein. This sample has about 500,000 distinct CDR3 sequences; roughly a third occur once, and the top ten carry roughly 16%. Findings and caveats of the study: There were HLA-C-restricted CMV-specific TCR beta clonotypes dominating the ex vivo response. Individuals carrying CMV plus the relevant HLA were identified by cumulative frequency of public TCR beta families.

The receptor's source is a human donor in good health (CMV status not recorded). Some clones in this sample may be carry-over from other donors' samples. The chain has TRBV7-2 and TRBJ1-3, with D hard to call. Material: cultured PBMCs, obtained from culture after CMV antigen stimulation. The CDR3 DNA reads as TGTGCCAGCAGCTTAGGCTCTGGAAACACCATATATTTT. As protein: CASSLGSGNTIYF.